This entry lists 26 T cell receptor beta chains sequenced from one sample in a study of beta chain features in type 1 diabetes. The entirety of the isolated RNA underwent reverse transcription, so expressed TCRB transcripts were sequenced. Clones were sequenced by immunoSEQ multiplex PCR, and TCRdb holds only the in-frame ones, with some missing. This table holds roughly 400,000 clones, more than 11% found once. Material for sequencing was naive CD4+ T cells from blood. The source is a man in his thirties or forties in good health.

This clone was observed a few times. This chain joins TRBV29-1 and TRBJ1-2, with a possible D match to TRBD1 (6 bases). Germline CDR1 is SQVTM and CDR2 is ANQGSEA. CDR3 length equals 12 residues. Trimming left V 7 bases short and J 7 bases short, with 16 bases between. The CDR3 nucleotides are TGCAGCGCCGTAGGGGGTATTGGTGGCTACACCTTC. It encodes CSAVGGIGGYTF.

The rearrangement uses TRBV14 and TRBJ2-1; 13 bases map to TRBD2. The CDR3 consists of 16 residues. V lost 2 bases and J lost 6; bases outside the gene matches: 4. Per the germline V gene, CDR1 is SGHDN and CDR2 is FVKESK. The CDR3 sequence is CASSQLGLAGVNEQFF. The CDR3 region has the DNA TGTGCCAGCAGCCAACTCGGACTAGCGGGAGTCAATGAGCAGTTCTTC.

V gene TRBV5-1 combines with J gene TRBJ2-5; 9 bases match TRBD2. CDR3 length equals 17 residues. Germline V gene sequence: CDR1 SGHRS, CDR2 YFSETQ. The trim removed 0 bases at V and 3 bases at J, leaving 9 bases unmatched. CDR3 sequence (DNA): TGCGCCAGCAGCTTGGGGAGTAGCGGGAGTTTTGAAGAGACCCAGTACTTC. It specifies CASSLGSSGSFEETQYF. The full variable domain, rest sourced from reference TRBV5-1 and TRBJ2-5, is KAGVTQTPRYLIKTRGQQVTLSCSPISGHRSVSWYQQTPGQGLQFLFEYFSETQRNKGNFPGRFSGRQFSNSRSEMNVSTLELGDSALYLCASSLGSSGSFEETQYFGPGTRLLVL.

The sample holds many counts of this clone. In DNA form, the CDR3 reads TGTGCCTGGACCCCCTCCGGAGCGGGGAAACCAGAGACCCAGTACTTC. As protein: CAWTPSGAGKPETQYF. The rearrangement uses TRBV30 and TRBJ2-5; TRBD2 matches 7 bases. Germline V gene lookup returns CDR1 GTSNPN and CDR2 SVGIG (reference sequence). The CDR3 sequence is 16 residues long. V lost 4 bases, J lost 4 bases, and 15 bases stayed unmatched.

The chain combines TRBV9 with TRBJ2-5; 13 bases match TRBD2. The CDR3 has 15 amino acids. J gave up 3 bases and V 4 bases, and 3 bases lay outside the gene matches. The germline CDR1 and CDR2 sequences are SGDLS and YYNGEE. The CDR3 region is CASSRLAGGKETQYF. In nucleotides, the CDR3 is TGTGCCAGCAGCAGACTAGCGGGGGGCAAAGAGACCCAGTACTTC. The full variable domain, rest sourced from reference TRBV9 and TRBJ2-5, is DSGVTQTPKHLITATGQRVTLRCSPRSGDLSVYWYQQSLDQGLQFLIQYYNGEERAKGNILERFSAQQFPDLHSELNLSSLELGDSALYFCASSRLAGGKETQYFGPGTRLLVL.

The J gene is TRBJ2-2, the V gene TRBV5-4; D gene uncertain. The length of the CDR3 is 15 residues. The V and J ends lost 2 bases and 0 bases respectively, with 8 bases between them. Germline V gene data show CDR1 as SGHNT and CDR2 as YYREEE (reference sequence). CDR3 region: CASSFLQANTGELFF. The CDR3 DNA follows: TGTGCCAGCAGCTTTCTACAAGCGAACACCGGGGAGCTGTTTTTT.

The chain uses TRBV11-1 and TRBJ2-1, with TRBD2 matching over 12 bases. CDR3 length: 16 residues. The V segment lost 5 bases and the J segment 6 bases; nucleotides outside the gene matches: 8. The germline V gene encodes CDR1 SGHAT and CDR2 FQDESV (reference sequence). CDR3 DNA: TGTGCCAGCAGCCCGTTGACTAGCGGGAGCCTCAATGAGCAGTTCTTC. Its translation: CASSPLTSGSLNEQFF.

J is TRBJ2-3 and V is TRBV7-9, with 9 positions matching TRBD1. Per germline, CDR1 SEHNR and CDR2 FQNEAQ (reference sequence). The junction had 10 bases not matched to a gene; V was cut back by 3 bases and J by 6 bases. This CDR3 has 16 residues. The CDR3 DNA reads as TGTGCCAGCAGCTTTGGAACAGGGGGCCTCAAGGATACGCAGTATTTT. Translated, it gives CASSFGTGGLKDTQYF.

This chain connects TRBV7-2 to TRBJ2-6; D remains unclear. The CDR3 has 17 residues. Germline V gene data show CDR1 as SGHTA and CDR2 as FQGNSA. Trimming took 4 bases from V and 0 from J, leaving 13 bases between them. DNA for the CDR3: TGTGCCAGCAGCTGGGCAGAATCGTTCTCTGGGGCCAACGTCCTGACTTTC. Protein product: CASSWAESFSGANVLTF.

J is TRBJ2-1 and V is TRBV7-8; TRBD2 aligns across 10 bases. Trimming cost V 1 base and J 10 bases; bases outside gene matches: 7. Per germline, CDR1 SGHVS and CDR2 FQNEAQ. The CDR3 runs to 15 residues. CDR3: CASSLGLAGVGEQFF. The CDR3 nucleotides read TGTGCCAGCAGCTTAGGGCTAGCGGGAGTAGGGGAGCAGTTCTTC.

The chain is built from TRBV10-3 and TRBJ1-6, with 10 bases lining up with TRBD1. The trim removed 0 bases at V and 4 bases at J, leaving 0 bases unmatched. CDR1 and CDR2 from the germline V gene are ENHRY and SYGVKD. The CDR3 has 16 residues. This CDR3 is CAISESDRGYNSPLHF. Here the CDR3 DNA reads TGTGCCATCAGTGAGTCGGACAGGGGGTATAATTCACCCCTCCACTTT.

This clone turned up a few times. This chain links TRBV7-9 with TRBJ1-1, with TRBD1 as a possible D gene (6 bases). Germline V gives CDR1 SEHNR, CDR2 FQNEAQ (reference sequence). Trimming removed 5 bases from V and 1 base from J, with 14 bases in between. The CDR3 totals 15 residues. The CDR3 spells CASSPIQGQNTEAFF. The CDR3 DNA sequence: TGTGCCAGCAGCCCGATACAGGGCCAGAACACTGAAGCTTTCTTT.

The chain couples TRBV5-4 to TRBJ2-3; 8 positions match TRBD2. Germline CDR1 and CDR2: SGHNT and YYREEE (reference sequence). The CDR3 is 16 amino acids. The ends lost 4 bases at V and 4 bases at J; junction bases unmatched: 11. CDR3 region: CASSRLGTSDSDTQYF. The CDR3 DNA reads TGTGCCAGCAGCCGGTTAGGGACTAGTGATTCAGATACGCAGTATTTT.

This clone was picked up a small number of times. This chain uses TRBV6-6 with TRBJ2-7; D is unclear. The germline V gene has CDR1 MNHNY and CDR2 SVGAGI (reference sequence). V shed 8 bases and J shed 2 bases, with 10 bases lying between them. This CDR3 has 12 residues. The CDR3 loop is CASSTGPYEQYV. The CDR3 nucleotides read TGTGCCAGCTCGACGGGTCCCTACGAGCAGTACGTC.

This clone was detected only a few times. The chain employs TRBV5-1 and TRBJ2-3; 11 bases match TRBD2. The V and J ends lost 5 bases and 0 bases, in that order; junction bases with no gene match: 5. CDR3 length equals 16 residues. Germline values: CDR1 SGHRS, CDR2 YFSETQ. The CDR3 is CASRARLAGSTDTQYF. The CDR3 coding sequence is TGCGCCAGCAGAGCGAGACTAGCGGGAAGCACAGATACGCAGTATTTT.

This clone was seen only a few times. This sequence joins TRBV29-1 and TRBJ1-1; maybe TRBD1 (6 bases). The V end lost 3 bases, the J end lost 2 bases, and 10 bases lay between the germline ends. Germline V gene lookup returns CDR1 SQVTM and CDR2 ANQGSEA. There are 13 residues in the CDR3. CDR3 DNA sequence: TGCAGCGTTGAGAGGACAGTCAACACTGAAGCTTTCTTT. Translated: CSVERTVNTEAFF.

This clone has only a few counts. The gene calls are TRBV5-1 and TRBJ2-4; 10 bases fit TRBD1. The V gene's germline CDR1 is SGHRS and CDR2 YFSETQ. With 0 bases clipped from V and 7 bases from J, the junction kept 1 base outside the gene matches. This CDR3 contains 14 residues. Written as DNA, the CDR3 is TGCGCCAGCAGCTTGGAGGGACAGGGGAACATTCAGTACTTC. Its translation is CASSLEGQGNIQYF.

The chain recombines TRBV27 with TRBJ2-7; either TRBD1 or TRBD2 may supply D (5 bases each). Germline V gene lookup returns CDR1 MNHEY and CDR2 SMNVEV (reference sequence). V lost 3 bases, J lost 2 bases, and 11 bases lay in between. There are 14 residues in the CDR3. This CDR3 reads CASSLGRGAYEQYF. In DNA, the CDR3 is TGTGCCAGCAGTTTGGGTCGGGGCGCCTACGAGCAGTACTTC.

This clone was seen a few times. The chain uses TRBV30 and TRBJ2-3; D possibly matches TRBD1 or TRBD2 (5 bases each). V gave up 3 bases and J gave up 2 bases, with 15 bases separating them. Per the germline V gene, CDR1 is GTSNPN and CDR2 is SVGIG (reference sequence). The CDR3 is 15 residues long. CDR3 nucleotides: TGTGCCTGGAGGATAGGAGGACATATCACAGATACGCAGTATTTT. It encodes CAWRIGGHITDTQYF.

This clone appeared a few times. The genes are TRBV15 and TRBJ2-7, with 12 bases identical to TRBD2. V was pared by 4 bases and J by 2 bases, with 3 bases of the junction left unmatched. CDR3 size: 15 residues. CDR1 and CDR2 from the germline V gene are LNHNV and YYDKDF (reference sequence). The CDR3 DNA follows: TGTGCCACCAGCACGGGACTAGCGGGCCCCTACGAGCAGTACGTC. It encodes CATSTGLAGPYEQYV.

This clone was recorded a few times. The rearrangement links TRBV4-1 to TRBJ2-3, with D uncertain. The germline V gene has CDR1 MGHRA and CDR2 YSYEKL. The CDR3 runs to 15 residues. V lost 1 base to trimming and J lost 2 bases, with 10 bases between them. The CDR3 DNA follows: TGCGCCAGCAGCCAAGTTAGCAGGATCACAGATACGCAGTATTTT. This translates into CASSQVSRITDTQYF.

This clone was detected only a few times. The V and J genes are TRBV7-2 and TRBJ2-3; D may be TRBD2 (6 bases). There are 15 residues in the CDR3. Germline loops: CDR1 SGHTA, CDR2 FQGNSA. The ends were cut back, 4 bases at V and 0 bases at J, with 11 bases in the middle. The CDR3 sequence is CASSYVGTSTDTQYF. CDR3 coding DNA: TGTGCCAGCAGCTACGTTGGGACTAGCACAGATACGCAGTATTTT.

The genes are TRBV27 and TRBJ2-7; 9 bases fit TRBD1. V gave up 6 bases and J gave up 3 bases; unmatched junction bases: 12. CDR1 and CDR2 from the germline V gene are MNHEY and SMNVEV (reference sequence). The CDR3 is 16 amino acids. CDR3 bases: TGTGCCAGCAGGAATGTTGGACAGGGGCGAAACTACGAGCAGTACTTC. It translates to CASRNVGQGRNYEQYF.

This clone was detected a few times. The gene calls are TRBV14 and TRBJ2-5; tentative D call: TRBD2 (7 bases). The CDR3 spans 17 residues. The ends were cut back, 1 base at V and 4 bases at J, with 19 bases in the middle. Germline V CDR1 and CDR2: SGHDN, FVKESK. The CDR3 region has the DNA TGTGCCAGCAGCCAAGGGTTTGCAGGCGGGGGCGGAGAGACCCAGTACTTC. It codes for CASSQGFAGGGGETQYF.

J is TRBJ1-1 and V is TRBV11-1, with D hard to call. This CDR3 contains 13 residues. V dropped 2 bases and J dropped 1 base, with 5 bases sitting between them. Germline CDR1 and CDR2: SGHAT and FQDESV (reference sequence). The CDR3 loop is CASSLRENTEAFF. The CDR3 DNA follows: TGTGCCAGCAGCTTAAGAGAGAACACTGAAGCTTTCTTT.

This clone was counted between two and nine times. The J gene is TRBJ1-1, the V gene TRBV25-1; D perhaps matches TRBD1 (5 bases). V was cut by 5 bases and J by 6 bases, with 10 bases left in between. The germline V gene has CDR1 MGHDK and CDR2 SYGVNS. The CDR3 length is 12 residues. The CDR3 protein is CASSSWGAEAFF. The CDR3 coding sequence is TGTGCCAGCAGTAGTTGGGGCGCTGAAGCTTTCTTT.